Listed below are T cell receptor beta chains from one sample, sequenced in a study of spatial heterogeneity in lung cancer. TCRdb processed the 5' RACE reads anew with MiXCR; each CDR3 protein has one entry. The sample consists of about 48,000 distinct CDR3 sequences, approximately 5% of them appearing once. Specimen: PBMCs, collected at surgery. The receptors were sampled from a male donor with early-stage non-small cell lung cancer. Both conserved end residues are part of each CDR3. Each record gives: V gene, clone size, CDR3 length, D gene, J gene, CDR3 protein, CDR3 DNA. D genes are given only for firm matches. Clone size is not always given. Where it is, it says once, few, many or a class for expanded clones.

TRBV20-1	many	13	NA	TRBJ2-3	CSGIDSPTDTQYF	TGCAGTGGAATTGACAGTCCCACAGATACGCAGTATTTT
TRBV7-9	many	13	NA	TRBJ1-1	CASSVGRHTEAFF	TGTGCCAGCAGCGTCGGGCGGCACACTGAAGCTTTCTTT
TRBV5-5	many	14	TRBD1	TRBJ1-1	CASSFDRGNTEAFF	TGTGCCAGCAGCTTTGACAGGGGTAACACTGAAGCTTTCTTT
TRBV7-9	many	17	NA	TRBJ2-1	CASSPRLRDTPYNEQFF	TGTGCCAGCAGCCCCCGACTCCGGGACACTCCCTACAATGAGCAGTTCTTC
TRBV20-1	many	12	NA	TRBJ1-2	CSASPLLGTPNF	TGCAGTGCTAGCCCCCTGTTGGGGACTCCCAACTTC
TRBV9	many	14	TRBD2	TRBJ2-7	CASSPRTSGSEQYF	TGTGCCAGCAGCCCACGGACTAGCGGGAGCGAGCAGTACTTC
TRBV2	many	12	NA	TRBJ1-2	CASSDGGYGYTF	TGTGCCAGCAGTGACGGAGGCTATGGCTACACCTTC
TRBV7-9	many	13	NA	TRBJ1-5	CASSSREDQPQHF	TGTGCCAGCAGCTCTCGCGAAGATCAGCCCCAGCATTTT
TRBV5-1	many	15	TRBD1	TRBJ2-3	CASSLDTGGTDTQYF	TGCGCCAGCAGCTTGGACACAGGGGGCACAGATACGCAGTATTTT
TRBV12-3/TRBV12-4	many	14	TRBD2	TRBJ2-3	CASSLRGREDTQYF	TGTGCCAGCAGTTTACGGGGGAGGGAGGATACGCAGTATTTT
TRBV12-3/TRBV12-4	many	15	TRBD2	TRBJ2-3	CASGSGTRSTDTQYF	TGTGCCAGCGGGAGCGGGACGAGGAGCACAGATACGCAGTATTTT
TRBV29-1	many	14	NA	TRBJ1-4	CSARPQGINEKLFF	TGCAGCGCCCGACCTCAGGGAATTAATGAAAAACTGTTTTTT
TRBV12-3/TRBV12-4	many	16	TRBD2	TRBJ2-2	CASSLYGSGSTGELFF	TGTGCCAGCAGTTTATATGGTAGCGGGAGCACCGGGGAGCTGTTTTTT
TRBV28	many	10	NA	TRBJ1-2	CASGRGGYTF	TGTGCCAGCGGAAGAGGTGGCTACACCTTC
TRBV27	many	14	NA	TRBJ2-2	CASSGRDGSGELFF	TGTGCCAGCAGTGGACGGGACGGGTCCGGGGAGCTGTTTTTT
TRBV14	many	15	TRBD2	TRBJ2-7	CASSRWEAGDYEQYF	TGTGCCAGCAGCAGATGGGAAGCGGGAGACTACGAGCAGTACTTC
TRBV5-4	many	15	NA	TRBJ2-6	CASSLDSSGANVLTF	TGTGCCAGCAGCTTGGACAGCTCTGGGGCCAACGTCCTGACTTTC
TRBV6-1	many	16	TRBD1	TRBJ2-3	CASSEAWDRGTDTQYF	TGTGCCAGCAGTGAAGCATGGGACAGGGGCACAGATACGCAGTATTTT
TRBV20-1	many	14	TRBD2	TRBJ2-3	CSARNGRARDTQYF	TGCAGTGCTAGAAACGGGAGGGCCCGGGATACGCAGTATTTT
TRBV12-3/TRBV12-4	many	14	NA	TRBJ1-5	CASNGGAGGQPQHF	TGTGCCAGCAATGGGGGGGCGGGCGGTCAGCCCCAGCATTTT
TRBV10-2	NA	16	NA	TRBJ1-4	CASSESTGRLGEKLFF	TGCGCCAGCAGTGAGTCGACGGGTCGCCTTGGGGAAAAACTGTTTTTT
TRBV3-1	few	14	NA	TRBJ2-7	CASSLGQTKHEQYF	TGTGCCAGCAGCCTCGGACAGACCAAGCACGAGCAGTACTTC
TRBV30	many	17	TRBD2	TRBJ2-3	CAWSVGWRSGSPDTQYF	TGTGCCTGGAGTGTCGGGTGGAGAAGCGGGAGTCCAGATACGCAGTATTTT
TRBV6-5	many	18	NA	TRBJ2-5	CASSLGAWGKGRQETQYF	TGTGCCAGCAGTCTCGGGGCGTGGGGGAAGGGGAGGCAAGAGACCCAGTACTTC
TRBV19	NA	16	TRBD2	TRBJ2-7	CASSIGLAGGPAEQYF	TGTGCCAGTAGTATCGGACTAGCGGGAGGGCCTGCCGAGCAGTACTTC
TRBV9	many	16	NA	TRBJ2-2	CASSVISGRGTGELFF	TGTGCCAGCAGCGTAATCAGCGGGCGAGGGACCGGGGAGCTGTTTTTT
TRBV6-2/TRBV6-3	many	12	NA	TRBJ2-1	CASSPTGYEQFF	TGTGCCAGCAGTCCAACGGGGTATGAGCAGTTCTTC
TRBV2	few	14	NA	TRBJ2-7	CASSEAQGGYEQYF	TGTGCCAGCAGTGAAGCGCAGGGAGGCTACGAGCAGTACTTC
TRBV5-1	many	16	NA	TRBJ2-5	CASSLDKRGFQETQYF	TGCGCCAGCAGCTTGGACAAAAGGGGATTCCAAGAGACCCAGTACTTC
TRBV30	NA	15	NA	TRBJ2-4	CAWSESWVAKNIQYF	TGTGCCTGGAGTGAATCGTGGGTAGCCAAAAACATTCAGTACTTC
TRBV12-3/TRBV12-4	many	13	NA	TRBJ2-5	CASSLGGQEPQYF	TGTGCCAGCAGTTTAGGAGGGCAGGAGCCCCAGTACTTC
TRBV6-5	many	14	NA	TRBJ2-3	CASSYSRFSDTQYF	TGTGCCAGCAGTTACTCAAGGTTTTCAGATACGCAGTATTTT
TRBV6-5	many	12	NA	TRBJ2-1	CASSYSAGKQFF	TGTGCCAGCAGTTACTCGGCGGGCAAGCAGTTCTTC
TRBV2	few	17	TRBD1	TRBJ1-6	CASSPETGSSYNSPLHF	TGTGCCAGCAGTCCCGAGACAGGGAGCTCCTATAATTCACCCCTCCACTTT
TRBV20-1	many	17	NA	TRBJ1-5	CSARALGQPRSNQPQHF	TGCAGTGCTAGAGCACTAGGACAGCCTAGGAGCAATCAGCCCCAGCATTTT
TRBV2	many	14	NA	TRBJ2-3	CASRVGQSTDTQYF	TGTGCCAGCAGGGTAGGACAGAGCACAGATACGCAGTATTTT
TRBV19	NA	15	NA	TRBJ2-1	CASSMGRRAYNEQFF	TGTGCCAGTAGTATGGGGCGAAGAGCCTACAATGAGCAGTTCTTC
TRBV4-1	few	15	NA	TRBJ2-5	CASSTRWELKETQYF	TGCGCCAGCAGCACAAGATGGGAGCTGAAAGAGACCCAGTACTTC